This TCR beta chain was documented in a study of blood T cell repertoires in COVID-19. The table came from immunoSEQ multiplex PCR; TCRdb's copy has only in-frame clones and leaves some out. The sample lists fewer than 450,000 clones, around 90% occurring once. The specimen sequenced was PBMCs or T cells enriched from blood (not recorded which). The receptor comes from a woman in her late teens or twenties who had recovered from COVID-19.

In DNA form, the CDR3 reads TGTGCCAGCAGCCCCCGCAGCAGGGCCGGGGAGCTGTTTTTT. Protein sequence: CASSPRSRAGELFF. The chain combines TRBV11-3 with TRBJ2-2; perhaps TRBD1 as D (5 bases). The germline V gene has CDR1 SGHNT and CDR2 YENEEA. The CDR3 contains 14 residues. Trimming stripped 5 bases from V and 6 bases from J, with 13 bases between.